The 18 T cell receptor beta chains in this list originate from one sample, sequenced in a study of blood T cells in healthy people across ages (dated by TCRdb to between 2015 and 2017). Library prep was done by 5' RACE. For sequencing, an Illumina HiSeq 2500 was employed. A second PCR of about 7 to 12 cycles was run with a J-beta primer mix and a sample-barcoded 5' primer. TCRdb trimmed public reads at Q25 via fastp, called clones via MiXCR and kept in-frame beta chains. Rows with a matching CDR3 protein are joined into one entry that keeps the most common DNA and genes. This sample has about 800,000 distinct CDR3 sequences in its table, and more than 20% of those were observed once. The ten most abundant clones make up more than 3% of the sample. Separately, the same data were catalogued under a study of T cells of mothers and their children.

The sample consisted of blood. The receptor source for this set is a boy between 5 and 17 years old in good health.

This clonotype was detected only a few times. The rearrangement uses TRBV4-3 and TRBJ2-4; TRBD2 aligns across 8 bases. CDR3 length equals 15 residues. V lost 5 bases to trimming and J lost 8 bases; unmatched junction nucleotides: 11. Germline V gene lookup returns CDR1 LGHNA and CDR2 YSLEER. CDR3 residues: CASSFNPGGPDIQYF. The CDR3 nucleotides read TGCGCCAGCAGCTTTAATCCGGGGGGGCCGGACATTCAGTACTTC.

The rearrangement links TRBV29-1 to TRBJ1-1; 7 nucleotides agree with TRBD1. J was trimmed by 2 bases and V by 6 bases; bases with no gene match: 12. CDR1 and CDR2 from the germline V gene are SQVTM and ANQGSEA. This CDR3 region has 15 residues. The chain's CDR3 is CSVGTGESPNTEAFF. CDR3 sequence (DNA): TGCAGCGTCGGAACAGGGGAGTCACCAAACACTGAAGCTTTCTTT.

The V call is TRBV27, the J call TRBJ2-5; D call uncertain. Germline assignment: CDR1 MNHEY and CDR2 SMNVEV (reference sequence). This CDR3 is 13 amino acids long. Trimming stripped 4 bases from V and 0 bases from J, with 6 bases between. The CDR3 protein is CASSSQYQETQYF. Written as DNA, the CDR3 is TGTGCCAGCAGTTCTCAGTACCAAGAGACCCAGTACTTC.

V gene TRBV5-1 combines with J gene TRBJ2-1; perhaps TRBD2 as D (6 bases). The CDR3 totals 16 residues. V was clipped by 7 bases and J by 0 bases, with 17 bases between them. Germline V gene data show CDR1 as SGHRS and CDR2 as YFSETQ. CDR3 amino acids: CASSLQLAVSYNEQFF. In nucleotides, the CDR3 is TGCGCCAGCTCCCTCCAACTAGCCGTCTCCTACAATGAGCAGTTCTTC.

In this sample, this clonotype turned up many times. The chain joins TRBV28 to TRBJ2-5, with D possibly being TRBD2 (5 bases). CDR1 MDHEN and CDR2 SYDVKM come from the germline V gene. This CDR3 comprises 13 residues. V lost 3 bases and J 2 bases, leaving 7 bases between the germline ends. The CDR3 region is CASSFGGQETQYF. The CDR3 nucleotides are TGTGCCAGCAGTTTCGGCGGGCAAGAGACCCAGTACTTC.

This clonotype showed up just a few times. The chain is built from TRBV7-9 and TRBJ2-5; 9 bases line up with TRBD2. The DNA end is a closer match to TRBJ2-7, so the J assignment may be wrong. The CDR3 is 18 residues long. CDR1 and CDR2 (germline): SEHNR, FQNEAQ (reference sequence). CDR3: CASSYGLARGPRSYEQYF. The CDR3 DNA is TGTGCCAGCAGCTACGGACTAGCGAGAGGGCCCCGCTCCTACGAGCAGTACTTC.

The genes are TRBV18 and TRBJ1-1; no clear D. V lost 6 bases and J 8 bases, leaving 22 bases between the germline ends. This CDR3 is built from 15 residues. From germline, CDR1 is KGHSH and CDR2 LQKENI. The chain's CDR3 is CASSTGRTLLTEAFF. In DNA, the CDR3 is TGTGCCAGCTCGACTGGACGGACCCTGCTTACGGAAGCTTTCTTT. Complete variable domain (other parts from reference TRBV18 and TRBJ1-1): NAGVMQNPRHLVRRRGQEARLRCSPMKGHSHVYWYRQLPEEGLKFMVYLQKENIIDESGMPKERFSAEFPKEGPSILRIQQVVRGDSAAYFCASSTGRTLLTEAFFGQGTRLTVV.

The chain couples TRBV10-3 to TRBJ2-5; D may be TRBD1 or TRBD2 (5 bases each). V shed 3 bases and J shed 11 bases, with 13 bases lying between them. This CDR3 has 12 amino acids. The germline CDR1 and CDR2 sequences are ENHRY and SYGVKD. This CDR3 is CAISDRGEEQYF. DNA of the CDR3: TGTGCCATCAGTGATAGAGGGGAAGAGCAGTACTTC.

This clonotype appeared a few times. The rearrangement joins TRBV29-1 to TRBJ1-1; TRBD1 agrees at 10 bases. CDR1 SQVTM and CDR2 ANQGSEA come from the germline V gene. This CDR3 contains 13 residues. After removal of 5 bases from V and 11 bases from J, the junction contained 11 bases not matched to a gene. This CDR3 is CSVFGGQGYGAFF. Here the CDR3 DNA reads TGCAGCGTTTTCGGGGGACAGGGGTATGGGGCTTTCTTT. The full variable domain, in which reference TRBV29-1 and TRBJ1-1 provide the parts outside the CDR3, is SAVISQKPSRDICQRGTSLTIQCQVDSQVTMMFWYRQQPGQSLTLIATANQGSEATYESGFVIDKFPISRPNLTFSTLTVSNMSPEDSSIYLCSVFGGQGYGAFFGQGTRLTVV.

This chain joins TRBV29-1 and TRBJ2-5; 7 positions match TRBD2. CDR1 is SQVTM and CDR2 is ANQGSEA in the germline V gene. There are 16 residues in the CDR3. The ends lost 0 bases at V and 5 bases at J; junction bases unmatched: 12. In DNA, the CDR3 is TGCAGCGTTGAAGATCCGAAACTAGCGTCTGATGAGACCCAGTACTTC. Translated, it gives CSVEDPKLASDETQYF. The full variable domain, with the rest looked up from reference TRBV29-1 and TRBJ2-5, is SAVISQKPSRDICQRGTSLTIQCQVDSQVTMMFWYRQQPGQSLTLIATANQGSEATYESGFVIDKFPISRPNLTFSTLTVSNMSPEDSSIYLCSVEDPKLASDETQYFGPGTRLLVL.

This clonotype was counted only a few times. The CDR3 loop reads CASTPADRERGYTF. In DNA form, the CDR3 reads TGTGCCAGCACTCCAGCCGACAGGGAAAGAGGCTACACCTTC. This chain joins TRBV6-2 or TRBV6-3 and TRBJ1-2; 7 bases are a match to TRBD1. V was pared by 7 bases and J by 8 bases, with 13 bases of the junction left unmatched. Per the germline V gene, CDR1 is MNHEY and CDR2 is SVGEGT. CDR3 length: 14 amino acids.

This clonotype showed up just once. This chain links TRBV6-1 with TRBJ1-1; D is possibly TRBD1 (6 bases). Germline CDR1 and CDR2: MNHNS and SASEGT. The CDR3 contains 16 residues. Trimming pared 8 bases from V and 5 bases from J, leaving 24 bases between. As DNA, the CDR3 is TGTGCCAGCTTCCCCGGGGGGGGGCGCCTATGGACTGAAGCTTTCTTT. Protein sequence: CASFPGGGRLWTEAFF.

This clonotype was detected only once. The chain couples TRBV27 to TRBJ2-5; 7 nucleotides match TRBD1. The CDR3 sequence is 13 residues long. Per the germline V gene, CDR1 is MNHEY and CDR2 is SMNVEV (reference sequence). V was clipped by 8 bases and J by 4 bases; unmatched bases: 7. The CDR3 loop reads CASAHRQGETQYF. The CDR3 region has the DNA TGTGCCAGCGCGCACCGACAGGGAGAGACCCAGTACTTC.

This clonotype came up a few times. The junction shows a germline mismatch at one end, possibly a read error. This sequence joins TRBV11-2 and TRBJ2-5, with TRBD1 as a possible D gene (6 bases). The better agreement between TRBJ2-7 and the DNA end casts doubt on the J call. The CDR3 runs 17 residues. CDR1 SGHAT and CDR2 FQNNGV come from the germline V gene. Written as DNA, the CDR3 is TGTGCCAGCACCTTAAACCAACGGACAGATTACCTCTACGAGCAGTACTTC. This gives the protein CASTLNQRTDYLYEQYF.

V is TRBV29-1 and J is TRBJ2-1; 7 bases align to TRBD2. J gave up 8 bases and V 7 bases, and 14 bases lay outside the gene matches. The germline CDR1 and CDR2 sequences are SQVTM and ANQGSEA. The CDR3 is 14 amino acids. The CDR3 spells CSAERTRVEDEQFF. The CDR3 DNA reads as TGCAGCGCTGAGAGGACTAGGGTTGAGGATGAGCAGTTCTTC.

J is TRBJ1-1 and V is TRBV7-2, with TRBD1 as a possible D gene (5 bases). Trimming took 2 bases from V and 5 from J, leaving 24 bases between them. This CDR3 region has 18 residues. Germline values: CDR1 SGHTA, CDR2 FQGNSA. For the CDR3, the DNA is TGTGCCAGCAGCTTACAGGTTGGGGTAGGGGTTCTGGGGACTGAAGCTTTCTTT. Translation gives CASSLQVGVGVLGTEAFF.

This clonotype was observed a few times. The chain is built from TRBV25-1 and TRBJ2-7, with D possibly matching TRBD1 (5 bases). Germline V CDR1 and CDR2: MGHDK, SYGVNS. V was clipped by 4 bases and J by 3 bases, with 13 bases between them. The CDR3 extends over 14 amino acids. The CDR3 coding sequence is TGTGCCAGCAGTGGGCCCAGGGTCTTCTACGAGCAGTACTTC. It codes for CASSGPRVFYEQYF.

This chain uses TRBV6-6 with TRBJ2-7, with 8 bases identical to TRBD1. Germline V gene data show CDR1 as MNHNY and CDR2 as SVGAGI (reference sequence). The trim removed 6 bases at V and 4 bases at J, leaving 5 bases unmatched. The CDR3 spans 13 residues. CDR3 amino acids: CASRTDRGYEQYF. In nucleotides, the CDR3 is TGTGCCAGCAGAACAGACAGGGGTTACGAGCAGTACTTC.